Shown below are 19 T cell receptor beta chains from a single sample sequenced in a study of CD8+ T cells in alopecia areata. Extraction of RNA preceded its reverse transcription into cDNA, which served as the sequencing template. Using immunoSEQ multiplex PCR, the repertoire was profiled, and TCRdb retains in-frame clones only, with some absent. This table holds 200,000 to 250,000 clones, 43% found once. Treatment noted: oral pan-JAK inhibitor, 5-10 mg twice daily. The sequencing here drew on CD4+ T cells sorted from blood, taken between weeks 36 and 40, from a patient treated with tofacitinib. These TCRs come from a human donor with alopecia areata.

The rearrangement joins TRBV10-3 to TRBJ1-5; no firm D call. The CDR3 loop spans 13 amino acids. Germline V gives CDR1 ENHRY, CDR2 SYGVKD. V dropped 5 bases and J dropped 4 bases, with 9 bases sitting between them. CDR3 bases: TGTGCCATCAGTACCCTTGGGAATCAGCCCCAGCATTTT. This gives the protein CAISTLGNQPQHF.

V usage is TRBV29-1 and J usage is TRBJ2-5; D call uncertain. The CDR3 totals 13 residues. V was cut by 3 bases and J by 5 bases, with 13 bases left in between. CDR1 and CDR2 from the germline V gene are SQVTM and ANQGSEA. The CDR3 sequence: CSVDAALRETQYF. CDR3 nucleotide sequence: TGCAGCGTTGACGCGGCCCTAAGGGAGACCCAGTACTTC. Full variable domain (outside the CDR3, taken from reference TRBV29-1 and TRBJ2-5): SAVISQKPSRDICQRGTSLTIQCQVDSQVTMMFWYRQQPGQSLTLIATANQGSEATYESGFVIDKFPISRPNLTFSTLTVSNMSPEDSSIYLCSVDAALRETQYFGPGTRLLVL.

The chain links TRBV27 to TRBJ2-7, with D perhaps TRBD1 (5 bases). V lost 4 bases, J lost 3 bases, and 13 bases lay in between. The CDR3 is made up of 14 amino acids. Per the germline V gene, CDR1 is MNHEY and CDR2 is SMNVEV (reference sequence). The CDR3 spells CASSSLGVNYEQYF. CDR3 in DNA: TGTGCCAGCAGTTCTCTAGGGGTAAACTACGAGCAGTACTTC.

CDR3 bases: TGTGCCAGCAGCACCCATGCCCGGGTAGCGGGGCAGGAGACCCAGTACTTC. Amino acid sequence: CASSTHARVAGQETQYF. The genes are TRBV7-2 and TRBJ2-5; TRBD2 matches 8 bases. Germline V lookup: CDR1 SGHTA, CDR2 FQGNSA. V lost 5 bases to trimming and J lost 5 bases; unmatched junction nucleotides: 16. The CDR3 totals 17 residues. The variable domain in full, completed from reference TRBV7-2 and TRBJ2-5, reads GAGVSQSPSNKVTEKGKDVELRCDPISGHTALYWYRQSLGQGLEFLIYFQGNSAPDKSGLPSDRFSAERTGGSVSTLTIQRTQQEDSAVYLCASSTHARVAGQETQYFGPGTRLLVL.

The CDR3 sequence: CASSRGRGPNYGYTF. CDR3 nucleotide sequence: TGTGCCAGCAGCCGTGGACGGGGGCCAAACTATGGCTACACCTTC. The chain employs TRBV6-6 and TRBJ1-2, with D possibly TRBD1 on 6 matching bases. CDR3 length: 15 residues. Trimming shortened V by 6 bases and J by 2 bases, and 16 bases separated the two germline ends. Germline CDR1 and CDR2: MNHNY and SVGAGI (reference sequence).

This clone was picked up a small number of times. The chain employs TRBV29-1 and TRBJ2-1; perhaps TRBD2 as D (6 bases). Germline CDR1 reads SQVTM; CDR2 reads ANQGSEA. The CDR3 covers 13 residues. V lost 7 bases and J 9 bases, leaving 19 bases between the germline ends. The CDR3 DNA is TGCAGCGGGAACCCCGGGACTCCCAGTGAGCAGTTCTTC. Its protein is CSGNPGTPSEQFF.

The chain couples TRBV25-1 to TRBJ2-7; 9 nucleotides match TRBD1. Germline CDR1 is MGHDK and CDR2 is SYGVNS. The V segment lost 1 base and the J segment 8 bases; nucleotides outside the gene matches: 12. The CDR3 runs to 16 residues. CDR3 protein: CASSESVGQGRRKQYF. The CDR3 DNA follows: TGTGCCAGCAGTGAATCCGTGGGACAGGGTAGGCGAAAGCAGTACTTC.

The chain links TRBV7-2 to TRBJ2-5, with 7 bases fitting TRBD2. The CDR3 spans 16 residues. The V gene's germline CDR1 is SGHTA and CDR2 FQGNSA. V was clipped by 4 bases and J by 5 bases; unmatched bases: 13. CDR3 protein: CASSSSSGPLEETQYF. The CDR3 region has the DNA TGTGCCAGCAGCTCGTCTAGCGGTCCCCTTGAGGAGACCCAGTACTTC.

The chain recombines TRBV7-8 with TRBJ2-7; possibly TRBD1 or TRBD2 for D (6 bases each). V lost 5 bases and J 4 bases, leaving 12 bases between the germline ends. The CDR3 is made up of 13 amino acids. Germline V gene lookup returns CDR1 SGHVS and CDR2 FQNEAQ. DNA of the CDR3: TGTGCCAGCAGCCCCACAGGGAGGTACGAGCAGTACTTC. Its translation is CASSPTGRYEQYF.

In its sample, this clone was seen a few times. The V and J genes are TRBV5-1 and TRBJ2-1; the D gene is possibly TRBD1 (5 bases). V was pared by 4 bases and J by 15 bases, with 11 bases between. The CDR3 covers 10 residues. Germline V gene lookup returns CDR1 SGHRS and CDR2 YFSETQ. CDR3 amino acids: CASSGAVPFF. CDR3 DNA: TGCGCCAGCAGCGGGGCCGTGCCGTTCTTC.

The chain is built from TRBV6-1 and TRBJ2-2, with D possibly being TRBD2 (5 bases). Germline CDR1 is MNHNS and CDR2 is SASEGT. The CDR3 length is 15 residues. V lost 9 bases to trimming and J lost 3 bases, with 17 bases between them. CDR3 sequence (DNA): TGTGCCAGTAAAGGTCCTAGGCGGGACACCGGGGAGCTGTTTTTT. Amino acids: CASKGPRRDTGELFF.

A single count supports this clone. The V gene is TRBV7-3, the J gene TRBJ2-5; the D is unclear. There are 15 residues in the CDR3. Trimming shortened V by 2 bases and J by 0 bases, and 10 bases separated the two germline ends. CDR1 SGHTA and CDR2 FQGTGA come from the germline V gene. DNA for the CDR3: TGTGCCAGCAGCTTATTCGGACGGAACCAAGAGACCCAGTACTTC. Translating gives CASSLFGRNQETQYF.

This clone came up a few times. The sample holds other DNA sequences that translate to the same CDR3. The CDR3 protein is CATSRDPGQPQHF. CDR3 coding DNA: TGTGCCACCAGCAGAGATCCCGGGCAGCCCCAGCATTTT. V gene TRBV15 combines with J gene TRBJ1-5; no firm D call. The CDR3 length is 13 residues. Per the germline V gene, CDR1 is LNHNV and CDR2 is YYDKDF (reference sequence). V gave up 0 bases and J gave up 7 bases, with 7 bases separating them.

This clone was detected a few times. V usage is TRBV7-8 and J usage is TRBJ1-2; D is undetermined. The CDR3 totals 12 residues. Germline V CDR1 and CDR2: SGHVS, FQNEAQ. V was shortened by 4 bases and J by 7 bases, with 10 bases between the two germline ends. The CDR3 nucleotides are TGTGCCAGCAGCTCCCAACGGGGTGGCTACACCTTC. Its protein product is CASSSQRGGYTF.

The CDR3 reads CSALGLGSVDTQYF. CDR3 bases: TGCAGCGCCCTTGGACTAGGTTCGGTAGATACGCAGTATTTT. V gene TRBV29-1 combines with J gene TRBJ2-3, with 7 positions matching TRBD2. The length of the CDR3 is 14 residues. Looked up from germline, CDR1 is SQVTM and CDR2 is ANQGSEA. J was trimmed by 5 bases and V by 7 bases; bases with no gene match: 12.

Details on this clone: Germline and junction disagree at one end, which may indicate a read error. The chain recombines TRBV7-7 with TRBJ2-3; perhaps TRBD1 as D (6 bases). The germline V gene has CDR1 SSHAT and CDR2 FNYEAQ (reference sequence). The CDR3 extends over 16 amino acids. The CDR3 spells CASSRGGVSSTDTQYF. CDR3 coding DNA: TGTGCTAGCAGCCGAGGGGGAGTATCTAGCACAGATACGCAGTATTTT.

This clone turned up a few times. The CDR3 is CAWSVGVAGAAYNEQFF. The CDR3 DNA reads as TGTGCCTGGAGTGTAGGTGTGGCGGGAGCGGCCTACAATGAGCAGTTCTTC. The rearrangement joins TRBV30 to TRBJ2-1, with 7 bases matching TRBD2. Per germline, CDR1 GTSNPN and CDR2 SVGIG (reference sequence). This CDR3 is 17 amino acids long. J gave up 2 bases and V 0 bases, and 10 bases lay outside the gene matches.

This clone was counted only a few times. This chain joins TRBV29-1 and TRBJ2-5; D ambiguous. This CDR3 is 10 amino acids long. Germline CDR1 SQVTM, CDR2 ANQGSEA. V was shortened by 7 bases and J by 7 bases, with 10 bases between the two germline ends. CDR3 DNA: TGCAGCGGGTGGAAAGGGACCCAGTACTTC. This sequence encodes CSGWKGTQYF.

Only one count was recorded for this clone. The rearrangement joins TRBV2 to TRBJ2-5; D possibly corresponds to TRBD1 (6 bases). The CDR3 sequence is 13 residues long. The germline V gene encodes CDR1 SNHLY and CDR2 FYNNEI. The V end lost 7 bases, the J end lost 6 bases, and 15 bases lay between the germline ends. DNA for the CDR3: TGTGCCAGCAATACAGGGCTAGGGCAGACCCAGTACTTC. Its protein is CASNTGLGQTQYF.